The T cell receptor (beta chain) described here comes from a study of blood T cell repertoires in COVID-19. Whole-study context: COVID-19 samples collected from the United States, Italy and Spain covered acute and convalescent phases.

The protocol was immunoSEQ multiplex PCR, while the TCRdb copy is restricted to in-frame clones and leaves out a portion. The sample lists around 200,000 clones; approximately 86% were seen once. This CDR3 is built from 14 residues. V was cut by 5 bases and J by 7 bases, with 17 bases left in between. In germline, CDR1 is MDHEN, CDR2 SYDVKM. Sequencing used peripheral blood. The chain carries TRBV28 and TRBJ2-5, with a weak D call TRBD2 (6 bases). The sequence derives from a man aged 40-49 years with active or convalescent COVID-19. The CDR3 sequence: CASSPGTARGTQYF. The CDR3 DNA reads TGTGCCAGCAGTCCCGGGACTGCACGAGGGACCCAGTACTTC.